Detailed here is one T cell receptor (beta chain). The sample is drawn from a study of T cell responses to AZD1222 COVID-19 vaccine. CDR3 size: 13 residues. After removal of 7 bases from V and 4 bases from J, the junction contained 2 bases not matched to a gene. CDR1 and CDR2 (germline): LNHDA, SQIVND (reference sequence). Assay used: immunoSEQ multiplex PCR; TCRdb lists only in-frame clones, some missing. The sample includes about 56,000 clones, approximately 85% of them seen just once. The input for sequencing was peripheral blood, taken on day 0 of AZD1222 vaccination. The rearrangement links TRBV19 to TRBJ1-4, with 8 nucleotides matching TRBD1. This TCR was recovered from an adult in good health. The CDR3 sequence: CASNRGFNEKLFF. The CDR3 nucleotides are TGTGCCAGTAACAGGGGGTTTAATGAAAAACTGTTTTTT.